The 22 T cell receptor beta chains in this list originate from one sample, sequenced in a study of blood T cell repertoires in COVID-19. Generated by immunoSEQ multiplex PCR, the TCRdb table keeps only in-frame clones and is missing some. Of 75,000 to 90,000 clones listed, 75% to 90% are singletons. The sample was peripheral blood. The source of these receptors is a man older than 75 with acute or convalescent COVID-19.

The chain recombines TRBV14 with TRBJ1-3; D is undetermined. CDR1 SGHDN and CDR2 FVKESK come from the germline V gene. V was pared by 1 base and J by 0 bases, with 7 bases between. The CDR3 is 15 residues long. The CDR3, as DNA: TGTGCCAGCAGCCAAGTCTCTAGCTCTGGAAACACCATATATTTT. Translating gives CASSQVSSSGNTIYF.

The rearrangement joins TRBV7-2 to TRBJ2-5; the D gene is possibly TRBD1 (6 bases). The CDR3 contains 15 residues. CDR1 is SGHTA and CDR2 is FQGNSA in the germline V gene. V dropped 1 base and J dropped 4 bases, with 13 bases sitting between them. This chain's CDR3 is CASSLEGVLAETQYF. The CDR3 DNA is TGTGCCAGCAGCTTAGAGGGGGTCTTAGCAGAGACCCAGTACTTC.

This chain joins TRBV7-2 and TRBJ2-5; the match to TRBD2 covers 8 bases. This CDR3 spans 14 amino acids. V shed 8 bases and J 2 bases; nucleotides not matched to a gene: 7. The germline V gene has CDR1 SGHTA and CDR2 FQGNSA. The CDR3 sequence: CASRGASGQETQYF. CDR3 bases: TGTGCCAGCCGTGGGGCTAGCGGGCAAGAGACCCAGTACTTC.

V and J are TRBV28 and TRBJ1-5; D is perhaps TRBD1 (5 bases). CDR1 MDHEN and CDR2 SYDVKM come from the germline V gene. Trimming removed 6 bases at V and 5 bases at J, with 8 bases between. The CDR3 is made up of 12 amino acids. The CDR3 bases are TGTGCCAGCAGGCAGGGCTATCAGCCCCAGCATTTT. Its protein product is CASRQGYQPQHF.

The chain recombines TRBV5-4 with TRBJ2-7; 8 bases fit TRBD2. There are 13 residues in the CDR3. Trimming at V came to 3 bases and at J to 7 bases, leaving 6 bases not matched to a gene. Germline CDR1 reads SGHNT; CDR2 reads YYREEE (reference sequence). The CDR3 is CASSSTGLAEQYF. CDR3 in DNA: TGTGCCAGCAGCTCGACAGGACTAGCAGAGCAGTACTTC. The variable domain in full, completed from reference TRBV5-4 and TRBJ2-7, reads ETGVTQSPTHLIKTRGQQVTLRCSSQSGHNTVSWYQQALGQGPQFIFQYYREEENGRGNFPPRFSGLQFPNYSSELNVNALELDDSALYLCASSSTGLAEQYFGPGTRLTVT.

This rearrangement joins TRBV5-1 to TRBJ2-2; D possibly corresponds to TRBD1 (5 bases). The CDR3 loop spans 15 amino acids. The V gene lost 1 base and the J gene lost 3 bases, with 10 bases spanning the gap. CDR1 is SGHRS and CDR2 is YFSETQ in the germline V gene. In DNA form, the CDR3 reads TGCGCCAGCAGCTTGCAGGGATTCGACACCGGGGAGCTGTTTTTT. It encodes CASSLQGFDTGELFF.

DNA of the CDR3: TGTGCCTGGAGCGGGTTCCAAGAGACCCAGTACTTC. The encoded protein is CAWSGFQETQYF. The gene calls are TRBV30 and TRBJ2-5; D gene unclear. This CDR3 is 12 amino acids long. Germline V gene sequence: CDR1 GTSNPN, CDR2 SVGIG (reference sequence). Trimming removed 3 bases at V and 1 base at J, with 6 bases between.

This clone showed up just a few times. The CDR3 reads CASRRGEKQGGYTF. DNA for the CDR3: TGTGCCAGCAGGCGCGGAGAGAAACAGGGCGGCTACACCTTC. The chain joins TRBV27 to TRBJ1-2; possible D gene TRBD1, 6 bases. The germline V gene has CDR1 MNHEY and CDR2 SMNVEV (reference sequence). V was shortened by 6 bases and J by 8 bases, with 19 bases between the two germline ends. The CDR3 runs 14 residues.

CDR3 sequence reads: CASSEARPSGINEQFF. DNA of the CDR3: TGTGCCAGCAGTGAAGCGAGGCCTAGCGGGATCAATGAGCAGTTCTTC. V gene TRBV2 combines with J gene TRBJ2-1; 9 positions agree with TRBD2. J gave up 6 bases and V 0 bases, and 6 bases lay outside the gene matches. Germline loops: CDR1 SNHLY, CDR2 FYNNEI. CDR3 length equals 16 residues.

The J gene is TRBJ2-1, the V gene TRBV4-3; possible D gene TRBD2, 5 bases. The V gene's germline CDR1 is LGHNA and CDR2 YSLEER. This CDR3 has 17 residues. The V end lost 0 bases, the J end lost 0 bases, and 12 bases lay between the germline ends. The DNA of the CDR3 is TGCGCCAGCAGCCAAGATTTGAACGGGATCTCCTACAATGAGCAGTTCTTC. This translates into CASSQDLNGISYNEQFF.

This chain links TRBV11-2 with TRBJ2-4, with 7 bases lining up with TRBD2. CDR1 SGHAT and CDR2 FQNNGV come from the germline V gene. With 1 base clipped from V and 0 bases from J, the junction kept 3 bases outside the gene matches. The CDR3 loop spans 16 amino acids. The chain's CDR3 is CASSLAGGLAKNIQYF. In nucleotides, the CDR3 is TGTGCCAGCAGCTTAGCGGGGGGACTAGCCAAAAACATTCAGTACTTC. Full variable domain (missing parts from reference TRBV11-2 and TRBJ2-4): EAGVAQSPRYKIIEKRQSVAFWCNPISGHATLYWYQQILGQGPKLLIQFQNNGVVDDSQLPKDRFSAERLKGVDSTLKIQPAKLEDSAVYLCASSLAGGLAKNIQYFGAGTRLSVL.

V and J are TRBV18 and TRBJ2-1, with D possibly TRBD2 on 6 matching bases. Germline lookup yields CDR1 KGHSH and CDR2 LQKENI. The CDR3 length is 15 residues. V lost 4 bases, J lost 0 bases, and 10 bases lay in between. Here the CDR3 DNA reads TGTGCCAGCTCACTCGACGGGGGCTCCTACAATGAGCAGTTCTTC. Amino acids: CASSLDGGSYNEQFF.

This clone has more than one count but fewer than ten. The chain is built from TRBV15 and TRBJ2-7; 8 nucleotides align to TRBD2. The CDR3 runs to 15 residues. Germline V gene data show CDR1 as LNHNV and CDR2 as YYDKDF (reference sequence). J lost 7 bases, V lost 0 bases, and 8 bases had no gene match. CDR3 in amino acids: CATSRDREGTPEQYF. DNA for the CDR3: TGTGCCACCAGCAGAGATCGGGAGGGAACTCCGGAGCAGTACTTC.

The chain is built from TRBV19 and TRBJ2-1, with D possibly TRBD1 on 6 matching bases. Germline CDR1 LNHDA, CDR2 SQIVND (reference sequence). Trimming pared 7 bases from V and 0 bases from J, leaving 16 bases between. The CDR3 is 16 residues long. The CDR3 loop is CASKTGPASSYNEQFF. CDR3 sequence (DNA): TGTGCCAGTAAGACAGGTCCGGCGAGCTCCTACAATGAGCAGTTCTTC.

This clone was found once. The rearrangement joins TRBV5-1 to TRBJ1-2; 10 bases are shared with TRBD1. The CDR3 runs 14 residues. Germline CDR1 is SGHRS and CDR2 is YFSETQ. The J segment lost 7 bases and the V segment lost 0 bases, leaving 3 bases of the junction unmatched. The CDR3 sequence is CASSLGQGAGGYTF. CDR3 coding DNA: TGCGCCAGCAGCTTGGGACAGGGGGCGGGTGGCTACACCTTC.

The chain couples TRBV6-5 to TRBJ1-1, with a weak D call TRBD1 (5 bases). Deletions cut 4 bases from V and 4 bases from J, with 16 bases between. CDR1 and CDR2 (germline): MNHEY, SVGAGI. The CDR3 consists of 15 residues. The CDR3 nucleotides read TGTGCCAGCAGTTTGAAGGAGATGGGGGGCACTGAAGCTTTCTTT. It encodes CASSLKEMGGTEAFF.

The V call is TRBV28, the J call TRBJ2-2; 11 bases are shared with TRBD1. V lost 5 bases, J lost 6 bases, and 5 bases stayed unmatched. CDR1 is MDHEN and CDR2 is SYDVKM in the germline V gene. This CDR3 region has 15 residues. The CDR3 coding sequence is TGTGCCAGCAGTACCGGGACAGGGGGTCCCGGGGAGCTGTTTTTT. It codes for CASSTGTGGPGELFF.

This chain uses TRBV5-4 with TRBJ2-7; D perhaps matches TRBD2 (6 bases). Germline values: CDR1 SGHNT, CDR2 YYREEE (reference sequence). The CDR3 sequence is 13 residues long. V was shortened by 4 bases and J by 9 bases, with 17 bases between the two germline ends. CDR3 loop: CASSHVSAEGQYF. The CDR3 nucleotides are TGTGCCAGCAGCCACGTCTCCGCGGAGGGGCAGTACTTC.

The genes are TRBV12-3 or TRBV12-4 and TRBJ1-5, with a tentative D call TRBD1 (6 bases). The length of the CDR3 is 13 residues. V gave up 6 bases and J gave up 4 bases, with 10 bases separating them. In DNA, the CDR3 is TGTGCCAGCAGCCTACAGGGAAATCAGCCCCAGCATTTT. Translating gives CASSLQGNQPQHF.

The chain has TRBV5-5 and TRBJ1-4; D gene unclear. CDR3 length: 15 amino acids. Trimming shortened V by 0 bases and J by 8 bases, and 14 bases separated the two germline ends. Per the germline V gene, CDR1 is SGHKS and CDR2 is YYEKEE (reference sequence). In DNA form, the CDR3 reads TGTGCCAGCAGCTTGGGTTGGAACCCGGGAGAAAAACTGTTTTTT. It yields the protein CASSLGWNPGEKLFF. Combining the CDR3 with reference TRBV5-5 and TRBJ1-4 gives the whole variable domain DAGVTQSPTHLIKTRGQQVTLRCSPISGHKSVSWYQQVLGQGPQFIFQYYEKEERGRGNFPDRFSARQFPNYSSELNVNALLLGDSALYLCASSLGWNPGEKLFFGSGTQLSVL.

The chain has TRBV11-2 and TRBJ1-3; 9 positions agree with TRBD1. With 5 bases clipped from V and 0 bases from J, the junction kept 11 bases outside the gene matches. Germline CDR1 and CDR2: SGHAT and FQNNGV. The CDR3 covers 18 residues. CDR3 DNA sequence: TGTGCCAGCAGCCACTGGCCTGGACAGGGGTTCTCTGGAAACACCATATATTTT. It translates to CASSHWPGQGFSGNTIYF.

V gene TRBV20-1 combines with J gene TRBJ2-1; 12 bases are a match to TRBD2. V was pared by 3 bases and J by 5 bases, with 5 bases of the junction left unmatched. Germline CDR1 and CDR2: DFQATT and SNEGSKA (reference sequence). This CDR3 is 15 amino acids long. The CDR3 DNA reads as TGCAGTGCTAGTCCGACTAGCGGGGGCCACAATGAGCAGTTCTTC. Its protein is CSASPTSGGHNEQFF.